The sequence of this TCR beta chain was determined in a study of tumor and adjacent non-tumor tissue in lung cancer. Overall study context: Patients comprised about a dozen adenocarcinoma, 2 squamous cell carcinoma and 1 small cell lung cancer. On average, productive TCRbeta reads reached about 4.2 million per sample.

This sample's RNA came from whole unsorted tissue. The normal lung tissue was taken more than 3 cm from the tumor edge. The CDR3 loop spans 15 amino acids. Germline lookup yields CDR1 LGHNA and CDR2 YSLEER. As for this clonotype: Its antigen remains unidentified. This may stem from a read error, because a much larger clone lies one nucleotide away.

Whole-study results and caveats: TCR diversity was significantly greater in tumor than normal lung tissue. In normal lung, the top 100 clones were significantly more dominant than in tumor.

A modified ARM-PCR protocol with three rounds of nested PCR amplified TCRbeta. TCRdb used MiXCR to reprocess the multiplex PCR reads, holding one entry per CDR3 protein. The sample yields 85,000 to 130,000 distinct CDR3 sequences, 65% seen once. The chain is built from TRBV4-3 and TRBJ2-3, with TRBD2 as a possible D gene (5 bases). The receptor was derived from a man between 25 and 39 years old with non-small cell lung cancer. The sequencing sample was made of distant non-tumor lung tissue. The CDR3 DNA follows: TGCGCCAGCAGCCACGGCGTTGCTAGCACAGATAAGCAGTATTTT. This sequence encodes CASSHGVASTDKQYF.